This TCR beta chain comes out of a study of shared clonotypes between healthy human individuals. Findings and limits, study-wide: Sampling involved blood alone; tissue repertoires likely differ.

Note on this clone: Its target is unknown.

After removal of 4 bases from V and 4 bases from J, the junction contained 6 bases not matched to a gene. The CDR3 consists of 15 residues. CDR1 SGHRS and CDR2 YFSETQ come from the germline V gene. The protocol was immunoSEQ multiplex PCR, while the TCRdb copy is restricted to in-frame clones and leaves out a portion. This repertoire shows around 180,000 clones, approximately 92% found once; its top ten account for more than 0.065%. Sequenced: naive CD4+ T cells sorted from blood. Subset indicated: CD45RA+ positively selected. The chain couples TRBV5-1 to TRBJ2-5; 11 bases match TRBD1. The sequence was obtained from a woman aged 25 to 39 in good health. CDR3 sequence (DNA): TGCGCCAGCAGCAAGGCCGGGACAGGGGGAGAGACCCAGTACTTC. Protein product: CASSKAGTGGETQYF.